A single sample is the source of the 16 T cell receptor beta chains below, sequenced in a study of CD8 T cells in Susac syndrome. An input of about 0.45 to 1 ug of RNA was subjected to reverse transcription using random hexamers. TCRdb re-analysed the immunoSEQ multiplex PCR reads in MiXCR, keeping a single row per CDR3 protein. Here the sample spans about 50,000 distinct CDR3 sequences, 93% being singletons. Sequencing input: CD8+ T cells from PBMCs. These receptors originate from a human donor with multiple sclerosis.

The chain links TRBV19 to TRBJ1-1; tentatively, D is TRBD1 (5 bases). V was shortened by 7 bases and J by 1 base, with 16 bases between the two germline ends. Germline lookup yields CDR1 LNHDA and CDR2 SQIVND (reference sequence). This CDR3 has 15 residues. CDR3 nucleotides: TGTGCCAGTACCTTCGGGCAGGGATCGAACACTGAAGCTTTCTTT. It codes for CASTFGQGSNTEAFF. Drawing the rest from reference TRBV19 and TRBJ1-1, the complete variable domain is DGGITQSPKYLFRKEGQNVTLSCEQNLNHDAMYWYRQDPGQGLRLIYYSQIVNDFQKGDIAEGYSVSREKKESFPLTVTSAQKNPTAFYLCASTFGQGSNTEAFFGQGTRLTVV.

CDR3 coding DNA: TGTGCCAGCAGTACCGGGACAGGGCAGGACATTCAGTACTTC. Translating gives CASSTGTGQDIQYF. The chain has TRBV6-5 and TRBJ2-4; 9 bases map to TRBD1. The junction had 7 bases not matched to a gene; V was cut back by 5 bases and J by 8 bases. From germline, CDR1 is MNHEY and CDR2 SVGAGI. The CDR3 runs to 14 residues.

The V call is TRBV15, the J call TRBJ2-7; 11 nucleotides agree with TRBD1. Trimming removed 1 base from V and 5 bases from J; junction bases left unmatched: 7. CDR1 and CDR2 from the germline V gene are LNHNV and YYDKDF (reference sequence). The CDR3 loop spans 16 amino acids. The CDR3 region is CATSRAWGQGGDEQYF. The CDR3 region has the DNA TGTGCCACCAGCAGAGCCTGGGGACAGGGGGGAGACGAGCAGTACTTC.

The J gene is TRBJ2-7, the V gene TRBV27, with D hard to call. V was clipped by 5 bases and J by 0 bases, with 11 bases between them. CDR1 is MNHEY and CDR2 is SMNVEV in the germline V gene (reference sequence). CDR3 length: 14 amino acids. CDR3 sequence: CASSVAVPSYEQYF. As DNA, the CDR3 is TGTGCCAGCAGTGTGGCGGTCCCCTCCTACGAGCAGTACTTC.

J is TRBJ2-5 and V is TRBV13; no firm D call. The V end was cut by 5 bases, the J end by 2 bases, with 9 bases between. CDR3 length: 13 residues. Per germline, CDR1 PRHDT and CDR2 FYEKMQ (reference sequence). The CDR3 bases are TGTGCCAGCAGCCTCGGGCAGCAAGAGACCCAGTACTTC. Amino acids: CASSLGQQETQYF.

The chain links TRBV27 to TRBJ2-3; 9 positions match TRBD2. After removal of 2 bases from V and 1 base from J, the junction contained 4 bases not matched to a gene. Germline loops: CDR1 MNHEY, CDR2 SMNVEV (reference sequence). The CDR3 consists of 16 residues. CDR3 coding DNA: TGTGCCAGCAGTTTACTCCCTAGCGGGGGCACAGATACGCAGTATTTT. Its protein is CASSLLPSGGTDTQYF.

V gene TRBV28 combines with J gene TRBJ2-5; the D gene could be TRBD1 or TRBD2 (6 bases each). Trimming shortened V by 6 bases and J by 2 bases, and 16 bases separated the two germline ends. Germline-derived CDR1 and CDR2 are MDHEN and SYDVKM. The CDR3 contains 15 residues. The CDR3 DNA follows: TGTGCCAGCAGCCCCCAAGGGGGGCTTCAAGAGACCCAGTACTTC. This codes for CASSPQGGLQETQYF.

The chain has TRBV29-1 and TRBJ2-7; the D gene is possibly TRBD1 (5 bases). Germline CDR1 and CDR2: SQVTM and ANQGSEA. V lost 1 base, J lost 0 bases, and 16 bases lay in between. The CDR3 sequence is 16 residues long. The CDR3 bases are TGCAGCGTTGAAGTAGGTCCAGGGATCTACTCCTACGAGCAGTACTTC. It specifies CSVEVGPGIYSYEQYF.

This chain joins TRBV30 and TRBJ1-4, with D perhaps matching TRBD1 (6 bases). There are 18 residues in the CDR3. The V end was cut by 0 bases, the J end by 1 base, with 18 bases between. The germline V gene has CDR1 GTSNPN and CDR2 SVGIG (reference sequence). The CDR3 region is CAWSVVQGPGETNEKLFF. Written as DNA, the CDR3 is TGTGCCTGGAGTGTTGTCCAGGGGCCAGGGGAAACTAATGAAAAACTGTTTTTT.

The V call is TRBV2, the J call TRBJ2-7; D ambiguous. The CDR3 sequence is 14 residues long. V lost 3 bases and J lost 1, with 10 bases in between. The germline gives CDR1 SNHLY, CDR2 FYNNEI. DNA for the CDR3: TGTGCCAGCAGTGACGTAGACAAGTCCTACGAGCAGTACTTC. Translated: CASSDVDKSYEQYF.

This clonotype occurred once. CDR3 in amino acids: CASGLPRYPPGSQETQYF. CDR3 coding DNA: TGTGCTAGTGGTTTACCAAGATATCCTCCGGGATCCCAAGAGACCCAGTACTTC. The chain combines TRBV12-5 with TRBJ2-5; D is possibly TRBD2 (5 bases). CDR1 is LGHNT and CDR2 is FRNRAP in the germline V gene. CDR3 length: 18 residues. Deletions cut 3 bases from V and 1 base from J, with 21 bases between.

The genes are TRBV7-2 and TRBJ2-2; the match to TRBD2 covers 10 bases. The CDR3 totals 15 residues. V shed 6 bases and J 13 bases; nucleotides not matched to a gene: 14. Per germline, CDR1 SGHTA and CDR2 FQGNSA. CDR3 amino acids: CASSSGLADVNGLFF. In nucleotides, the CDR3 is TGTGCCAGCAGTTCCGGACTAGCGGATGTGAACGGGCTGTTTTTT.

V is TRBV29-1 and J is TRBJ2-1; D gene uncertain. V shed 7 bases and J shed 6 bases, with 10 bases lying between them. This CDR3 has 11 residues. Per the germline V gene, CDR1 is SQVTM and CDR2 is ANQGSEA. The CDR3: CSALPGNEQFF. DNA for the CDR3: TGCAGCGCCCTGCCGGGCAATGAGCAGTTCTTC.

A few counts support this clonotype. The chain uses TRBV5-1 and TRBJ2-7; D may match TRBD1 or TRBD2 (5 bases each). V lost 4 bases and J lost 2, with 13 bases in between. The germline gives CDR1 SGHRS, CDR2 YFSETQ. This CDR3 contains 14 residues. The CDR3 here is CASSIGTDAYEQYF. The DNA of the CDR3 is TGCGCCAGCAGCATAGGGACGGATGCCTACGAGCAGTACTTC.

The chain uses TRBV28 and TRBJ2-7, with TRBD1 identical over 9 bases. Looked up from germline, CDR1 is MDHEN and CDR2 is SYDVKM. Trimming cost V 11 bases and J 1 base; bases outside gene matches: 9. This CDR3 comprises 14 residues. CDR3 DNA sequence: TGTGCCTGTAACAGGGGGCGCGGTTCCTACGAGCAGTACTTC. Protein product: CACNRGRGSYEQYF.

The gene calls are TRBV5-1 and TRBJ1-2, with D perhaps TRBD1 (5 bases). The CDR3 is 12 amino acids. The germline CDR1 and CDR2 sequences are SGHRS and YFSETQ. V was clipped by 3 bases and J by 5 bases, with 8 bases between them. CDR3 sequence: CASSSGVYGYTF. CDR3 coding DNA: TGCGCCAGCAGCTCGGGGGTTTATGGCTACACCTTC.